Included here is one TCR delta chain sequence, with context. The antigen is undetermined. The CDR3 extends over 18 amino acids. Trimming took 0 bases from V and 2 from J, leaving 19 bases between them. Germline lookup yields CDR1 TSWWSYY and CDR2 QGS. Sequences come from RNA converted to cDNA by reverse transcription. Multiplex PCR used pooled V-gene forward primers and a constant-region reverse primer to amplify CDR3s. TCRdb reprocessed the multiplex PCR reads using CATT. The data contain some 27,000 delta-chain clones, about 7.4% of them singletons. The record originates from a study of Vδ1+ human thymocytes. Alphabeta T cells were depleted, then CD3+ Vdelta1+ Vdelta2- thymocytes were FACS-sorted. Between roughly 98% and 99.6% of sorted thymocytes were Vdelta1+. Notes on the study in general: In the thymus, TRG and TRD repertoires looked highly polyclonal with Gaussian CDR3 lengths.

This chain connects TRDV1 to TRDJ1; D is possibly TRDD3 (6 bases). This clonotype was sampled from a girl in the first two years of life who had congenital heart surgery. The sample comprised Vdelta1+ gamma-delta thymocytes from the thymus. Specified subset: FACS-sorted CD3+ TCRalphabeta- TCRVdelta1+ TCRVdelta2- thymocytes. The CDR3 sequence: CALGELITDLWGTDKLIF. CDR3 DNA sequence: TGTGCTCTTGGGGAACTAATAACTGACCTCTGGGGTACCGATAAACTCATCTTT.